The T cell receptor (beta chain) described here comes from a study of PD-1 blockade in classical Hodgkin lymphoma. Broader study findings: Partial responders and progressors had significantly lower baseline TCR diversity.

Notes on this clone: The antigen remains unidentified.

Trimming shortened V by 0 bases and J by 0 bases, and 9 bases separated the two germline ends. The CDR3 has 16 amino acids. The germline V gene has CDR1 MNHNS and CDR2 SASEGT. Sequencing used immunoSEQ multiplex PCR; TCRdb keeps in-frame clones, though not all of them. The profile covers roughly 50,000 clones, with 90% appearing a single time and more than 11% taken by the ten largest. Regarding time point: cycle 4 day 1 (C4D1), after 6 weeks of nivolumab. All patients relapsed after autologous stem cell transplantation, and brentuximab vedotin exposure varied. Sequencing was performed on peripheral blood mononuclear cells (PBMCs), taken before the fourth cycle of nivolumab. The V and J genes are TRBV6-1 and TRBJ1-3; D remains unclear. This TCR was recovered from a human donor with classical Hodgkin lymphoma. Written as DNA, the CDR3 is TGTGCCAGCAGTGAAGCTTACAGCCACTCTGGAAACACCATATATTTT. Translation: CASSEAYSHSGNTIYF.